Below are 10 T cell receptor beta chains sequenced from a single sample in a study of OX40 agonist ivuxolimab in advanced cancers. Library prep was done by the immunoSEQ multiplex PCR assay. TCRdb holds this immuneACCESS table with in-frame rearrangements only. Some clones are missing; in checked studies, unresolved V genes explain under half, and the rest has no known cause. The sample table contains roughly 69,000 clones; only one count was recorded for roughly 86% of them. The ten biggest clones cover about 9.4% of the sample. Sample: CD4+ or CD8+ T cells sorted from blood, taken in a trial of the OX40 agonist ivuxolimab. These receptors came from an adult with an advanced solid tumor such as melanoma, head and neck, liver or kidney cancer.

This clone was picked up many times. The chain recombines TRBV27 with TRBJ1-2, with D possibly being TRBD1 (5 bases). The CDR3 contains 14 residues. Germline CDR1 reads MNHEY; CDR2 reads SMNVEV (reference sequence). The V and J ends lost 5 bases and 5 bases respectively, with 15 bases between them. The CDR3 reads CASSRVTEPYGYTF. The CDR3 nucleotides are TGTGCCAGCAGTCGGGTGACAGAACCTTATGGCTACACCTTC.

The rearrangement links TRBV11-2 to TRBJ1-3, with 12 nucleotides matching TRBD1. This CDR3 is 18 amino acids long. CDR1 and CDR2 (germline): SGHAT, FQNNGV. Trimming cost V 2 bases and J 3 bases; bases outside gene matches: 8. The CDR3 loop is CASSLRSGTGGSGNTIYF. CDR3 in DNA: TGTGCCAGCAGCTTAAGGTCCGGGACAGGGGGCAGTGGAAACACCATATATTTT.

The chain uses TRBV19 and TRBJ1-1, with 12 positions matching TRBD1. With V trimmed by 3 bases and J by 0 bases, 11 bases remained unmatched. The length of the CDR3 is 19 residues. Germline V gene data show CDR1 as LNHDA and CDR2 as SQIVND (reference sequence). The CDR3 DNA reads TGTGCCAGTAGTATGGGGCCGGGACAGGGGGCAACCCTGAACACTGAAGCTTTCTTT. It codes for CASSMGPGQGATLNTEAFF.

The chain combines TRBV7-2 with TRBJ2-5, with 8 positions matching TRBD1. CDR3 size: 13 residues. The germline V gene encodes CDR1 SGHTA and CDR2 FQGNSA. V shed 10 bases and J 1 base; nucleotides not matched to a gene: 5. DNA of the CDR3: TGTGCCATTACAGGGGGGAGCCAAGAGACCCAGTACTTC. Protein sequence: CAITGGSQETQYF.

V and J are TRBV2 and TRBJ1-2, with TRBD1 as a possible D gene (6 bases). The CDR3 extends over 13 amino acids. Germline V gene sequence: CDR1 SNHLY, CDR2 FYNNEI. V was clipped by 8 bases and J by 3 bases, with 13 bases between them. CDR3 sequence reads: CASRGGADYGYTF. The DNA of the CDR3 is TGTGCCAGCCGCGGGGGGGCCGACTATGGCTACACCTTC.

The chain has TRBV7-2 and TRBJ1-2; D gene uncertain. Germline CDR1 is SGHTA and CDR2 is FQGNSA. V shed 1 base and J shed 13 bases, with 13 bases lying between them. The CDR3 covers 12 residues. CDR3 residues: CASSLEGREGTF. DNA for the CDR3: TGTGCCAGCAGCTTAGAAGGACGGGAGGGCACCTTC.

This clone has only a few counts. The V call is TRBV2, the J call TRBJ2-2, with 7 nucleotides matching TRBD2. Germline lookup yields CDR1 SNHLY and CDR2 FYNNEI. V shed 7 bases, J shed 6 bases, and the junction held 11 bases outside the gene matches. The CDR3 covers 15 residues. CDR3 amino acids: CASTERREFAGELFF. The DNA of the CDR3 is TGTGCCAGCACCGAGAGGCGGGAGTTTGCCGGGGAGCTGTTTTTT.

In this sample, this clone turned up a few times. Other DNA variants within this sample encode the same CDR3. As DNA, the CDR3 is TGTGCCAGCAGTTACTCCGACTATGGCTACACCTTC. Its protein is CASSYSDYGYTF. The V and J genes are TRBV6-5 and TRBJ1-2, with no clear D. V was pared by 0 bases and J by 3 bases, with 2 bases between. This CDR3 region has 12 residues. Germline V CDR1 and CDR2: MNHEY, SVGAGI.

The chain links TRBV21-1 to TRBJ1-6; TRBD1 is taken as the D call from the table, unchecked against the DNA. TRBV21-1 is described as a pseudogene. The CDR3 consists of 15 residues. CDR3 sequence: CASSKGRRNNSPLHF. CDR3 in DNA: TGTGCCAGCAGCAAAGGTCGCAGGAATAATTCACCCCTCCACTTT.

The chain combines TRBV7-8 with TRBJ2-1; TRBD2 agrees at 12 bases. The junction had 5 bases not matched to a gene; V was cut back by 1 base and J by 4 bases. Germline loops: CDR1 SGHVS, CDR2 FQNEAQ. The CDR3 runs 17 residues. CDR3 sequence reads: CASSLVQLAGGYNEQFF. The CDR3 nucleotides are TGTGCCAGCAGCTTAGTCCAACTAGCGGGGGGTTACAATGAGCAGTTCTTC.